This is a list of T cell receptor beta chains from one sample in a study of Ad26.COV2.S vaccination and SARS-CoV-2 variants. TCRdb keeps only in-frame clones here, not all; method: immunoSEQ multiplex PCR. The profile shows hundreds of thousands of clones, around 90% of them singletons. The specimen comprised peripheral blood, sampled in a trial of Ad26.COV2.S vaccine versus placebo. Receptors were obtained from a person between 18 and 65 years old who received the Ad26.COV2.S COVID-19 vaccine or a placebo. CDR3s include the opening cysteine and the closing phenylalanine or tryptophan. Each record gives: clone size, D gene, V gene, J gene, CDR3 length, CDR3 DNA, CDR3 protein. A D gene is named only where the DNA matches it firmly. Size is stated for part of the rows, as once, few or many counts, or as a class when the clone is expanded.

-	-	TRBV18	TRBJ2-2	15	TGTGCCAGCTCACTTGATGGCCCGGCGGTTGGGGAGCTGTTTTTT	CASSLDGPAVGELFF
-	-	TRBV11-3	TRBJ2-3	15	TGTGCCAGCAGCTTAGGACAGTTGAGCACAGATACGCAGTATTTT	CASSLGQLSTDTQYF
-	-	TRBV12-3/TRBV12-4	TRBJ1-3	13	TGTGCCAGCAGTTTGAGTGATGGAAACACCATATATTTT	CASSLSDGNTIYF
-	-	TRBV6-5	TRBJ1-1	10	TGTGCCAGCAATTGGGGTCGGGCTTTCTTT	CASNWGRAFF
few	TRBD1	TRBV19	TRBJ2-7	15	TGTGCCAGTAGTATAGCCGCAGGGGGCTTCTACGAGCAGTACTTC	CASSIAAGGFYEQYF
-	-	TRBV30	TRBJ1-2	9	TGTTCAGCTAATGATGGCTACACCTTC	CSANDGYTF
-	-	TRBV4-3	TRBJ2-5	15	TGCGCCAGCAGCCAAGCCTGGGATGCCTGGGAGACCCAGTACTTC	CASSQAWDAWETQYF
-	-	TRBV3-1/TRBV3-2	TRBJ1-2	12	TGTGCCAGCAGCCTTTTCGACTATGGCTACACCTTC	CASSLFDYGYTF
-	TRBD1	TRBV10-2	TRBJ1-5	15	TGCGCCAGCAGGGGGGGACAGGGCCCAGGCCAGCCCCAGCATTTT	CASRGGQGPGQPQHF
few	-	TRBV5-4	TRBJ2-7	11	TGTGCCAGCAGCTTGGGCTACGAGCAGTACTTC	CASSLGYEQYF
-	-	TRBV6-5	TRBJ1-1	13	TGTGCCAGCAAGGAGACCATGAACACTGAAGCTTTCTTT	CASKETMNTEAFF
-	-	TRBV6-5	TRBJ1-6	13	TGTGCCACGGGGCGCAGCTATAATTCACCCCTCCACTTT	CATGRSYNSPLHF
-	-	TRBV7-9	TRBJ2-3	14	TGTGCCAGCAGCTCCAGGCCTAGCACAGATACGCAGTATTTT	CASSSRPSTDTQYF
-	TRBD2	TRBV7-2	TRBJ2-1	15	TGTGCCAGCACCCCAAGCGGGGGTCCCTACAATGAGCAGTTCTTC	CASTPSGGPYNEQFF
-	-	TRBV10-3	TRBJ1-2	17	TGTGCCATCAGTGATCCCCCGGCAGGGGCCACCTATGGGGGCTACACCTTC	CAISDPPAGATYGGYTF
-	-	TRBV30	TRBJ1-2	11	TGTGCCTGGAGTGGGGGCTATGGCTACACCTTC	CAWSGGYGYTF
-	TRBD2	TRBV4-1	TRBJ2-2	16	TGCGCCAGCAGCCGCCTAGCGGGGCGGAACACCGGGGAGCTGTTTTTT	CASSRLAGRNTGELFF
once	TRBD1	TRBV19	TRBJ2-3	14	TGTGCCAGTAGTGCAGGGGGCGAGGCAGATACGCAGTATTTT	CASSAGGEADTQYF
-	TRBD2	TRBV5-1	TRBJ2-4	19	TGCGCCAGCAGCTTGGGAGGACTAGCGGGGGGGCCGGCCAAAAACATTCAGTACTTC	CASSLGGLAGGPAKNIQYF
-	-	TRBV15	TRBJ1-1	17	TGTGCCACCAGCAGAGGTGTGGGGGCCGGGAGGAACACTGAAGCTTTCTTT	CATSRGVGAGRNTEAFF
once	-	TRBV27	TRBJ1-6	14	TGTGCCAGCAGTCTAGGACCGTCAGGGTCACCCCTCCACTTT	CASSLGPSGSPLHF
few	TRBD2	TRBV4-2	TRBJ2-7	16	TGTGCCAGCAGCCAAGGGGGACTAGCGGGGTCCTACGAGCAGTACTTC	CASSQGGLAGSYEQYF
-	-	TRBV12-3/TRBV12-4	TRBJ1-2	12	TGTGCCAGCAGTGAGGACAGCTATGGCTACACCTTC	CASSEDSYGYTF
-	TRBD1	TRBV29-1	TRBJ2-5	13	TGCAGCGTCCGGGACAGAATCCAAGAGACCCAGTACTTC	CSVRDRIQETQYF
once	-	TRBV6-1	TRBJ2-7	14	TGTGCCAGCAGTGAAGAACAGCAGGTCTACGAGCAGTACTTC	CASSEEQQVYEQYF
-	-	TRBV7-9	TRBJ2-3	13	TGTGCCAGCAGCGCCCCTAGCACAGATACGCAGTATTTT	CASSAPSTDTQYF
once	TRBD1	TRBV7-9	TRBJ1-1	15	TGTGCCAGCAGCTCCCCCGGGACAGGGTCCACTGAAGCTTTCTTT	CASSSPGTGSTEAFF
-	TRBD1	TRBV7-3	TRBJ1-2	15	TGTGCCAGCAGCTTCTCCGGGACAGGAGCCTATGGCTACACCTTC	CASSFSGTGAYGYTF
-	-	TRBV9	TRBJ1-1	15	TGTGCCAGCAGCGTAGCTGGGGGGCTAAGGACTGAAGCTTTCTTT	CASSVAGGLRTEAFF
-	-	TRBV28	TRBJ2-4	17	TGTGCCAGCAGTCCCCAAGCCTTCGGAGGAGCCGGCAACATTCAGTACTTC	CASSPQAFGGAGNIQYF
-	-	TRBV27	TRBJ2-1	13	TGTGCCAGCAGTGGAGACAGCTACAATGAGCAGTTCTTC	CASSGDSYNEQFF
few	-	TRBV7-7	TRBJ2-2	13	TGTGCTAGCAGCTTGCAGGGTTCCCGGGAGCTGTTTTTT	CASSLQGSRELFF
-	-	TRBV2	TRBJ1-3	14	TGTGCCAGCAGTTCCGGGACCTCTGGAAACACCATATATTTT	CASSSGTSGNTIYF
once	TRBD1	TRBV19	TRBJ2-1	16	TGTGCCAGTAGTATGGAGACAGGGGAAGGAAACAATGAGCAGTTCTTC	CASSMETGEGNNEQFF
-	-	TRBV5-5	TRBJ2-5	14	TGTGCCAGCGGGCGGGGACATGGTGGAGAGACCCAGTACTTC	CASGRGHGGETQYF
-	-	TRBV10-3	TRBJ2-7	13	TGTGCCATCCGGGGGACATACTCCTACGAGCAGTACTTC	CAIRGTYSYEQYF
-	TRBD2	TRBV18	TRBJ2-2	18	TGTGCCAGCTCACCAGGGACTAGCGGGGACTCGAACACCGGGGAGCTGTTTTTT	CASSPGTSGDSNTGELFF
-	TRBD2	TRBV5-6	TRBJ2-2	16	TGTGCCAGCAGCCCCCCGAGCGGGGGGGCCACCGGGGAGCTGTTTTTT	CASSPPSGGATGELFF
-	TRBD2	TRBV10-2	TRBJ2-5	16	TGCGCCAGCAGTGGTCCCGCGGGGGGCCCCCAAGAGACCCAGTACTTC	CASSGPAGGPQETQYF
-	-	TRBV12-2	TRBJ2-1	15	TGTGCAAGTCGCTTAGTTATGGGCGGGAACAATGAGCAGTTCTTC	CASRLVMGGNNEQFF
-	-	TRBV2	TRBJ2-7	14	TGTGCCAGCAGTTTAGAACAGACGGGGTACGAGCAGTACTTC	CASSLEQTGYEQYF
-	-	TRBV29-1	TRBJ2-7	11	TGCAGCGTTGTTGATAGATACGAGCAGTACTTC	CSVVDRYEQYF
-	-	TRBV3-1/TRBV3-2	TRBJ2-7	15	TGTGCCAGCAGCCAAGATCAGGGGATCTCCTACGAGCAGTACTTC	CASSQDQGISYEQYF
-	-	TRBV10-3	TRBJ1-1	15	TGTGCCATCAGTGAGGGACAGCAGATGAACACTGAAGCTTTCTTT	CAISEGQQMNTEAFF
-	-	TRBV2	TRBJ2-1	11	TGTGCCATCCCCAGCTACAATGAGCAGTTCTTC	CAIPSYNEQFF
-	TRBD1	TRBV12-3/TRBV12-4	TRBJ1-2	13	TGTGCCAGCAGCCATCGGACAGGATATGGCTACACCTTC	CASSHRTGYGYTF
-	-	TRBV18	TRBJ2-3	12	TGTGCCAGCTCATTCAGAGGAGATACGCAGTATTTT	CASSFRGDTQYF
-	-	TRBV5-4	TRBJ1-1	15	TGTGCCAGCAGCACAGGACGCTGGGGGAACACTGAAGCTTTCTTT	CASSTGRWGNTEAFF
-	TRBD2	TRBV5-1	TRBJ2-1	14	TGCGCCAGCAGGGTTAGCGGGGGGACGTATGAGCAGTTCTTC	CASRVSGGTYEQFF
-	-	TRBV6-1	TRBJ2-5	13	TGTGCCAGCAGTGACGGACAGAAAGAGACCCAGTACTTC	CASSDGQKETQYF